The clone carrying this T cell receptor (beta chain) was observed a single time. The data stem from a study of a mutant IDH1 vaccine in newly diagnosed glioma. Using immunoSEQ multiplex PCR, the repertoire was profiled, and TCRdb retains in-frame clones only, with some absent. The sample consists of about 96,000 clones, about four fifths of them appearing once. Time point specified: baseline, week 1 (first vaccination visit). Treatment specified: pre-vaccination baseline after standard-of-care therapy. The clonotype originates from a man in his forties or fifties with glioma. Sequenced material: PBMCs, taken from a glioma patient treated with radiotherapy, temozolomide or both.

As DNA, the CDR3 is TGCGCCAGCAGCTTGGACCCCGGGGGGACTGGAAACACCATATATTTT. Protein sequence: CASSLDPGGTGNTIYF. J is TRBJ1-3 and V is TRBV5-1; TRBD1 is a possible D gene (5 bases). Germline V gene data show CDR1 as SGHRS and CDR2 as YFSETQ. V was shortened by 0 bases and J by 2 bases, with 12 bases between the two germline ends. There are 16 residues in the CDR3.